One sample yielded the 21 T cell receptor beta chains listed below, sequenced in a study of shared clonotypes between healthy human individuals. The method was immunoSEQ multiplex PCR; TCRdb's version includes in-frame clones alone and lacks a portion of them. The sample holds some 700,000 clones; about nine tenths are singletons and the top ten take about 33%. Source material: memory CD8+ T cells from PBMCs. Described subset: CD45RO+ cells pooled with CCR7-negative TemRA cells. These receptors originate from a man between 18 and 29 years old in good health. Some clones in this sample may be carry-over from other donors' samples.

The chain links TRBV5-1 to TRBJ2-7; the match to TRBD2 covers 7 bases. J lost 3 bases, V lost 4 bases, and 4 bases had no gene match. This CDR3 is 13 amino acids long. Germline-derived CDR1 and CDR2 are SGHRS and YFSETQ. CDR3 in DNA: TGCGCCAGCAGCGAGCGGGGATACTACGAGCAGTACTTC. This encodes CASSERGYYEQYF.

CDR3 DNA sequence: TGTGCCAGCAGTTACGCCGGGAGCAATCAGCCCCAGCATTTT. It codes for CASSYAGSNQPQHF. The rearrangement uses TRBV6-5 and TRBJ1-5; D is unclear. CDR1 and CDR2 from the germline V gene are MNHEY and SVGAGI. This CDR3 spans 14 amino acids. V was pared by 2 bases and J by 1 base, with 6 bases between.

This clone was counted a few times. V gene TRBV6-5 combines with J gene TRBJ1-5; 9 bases are a match to TRBD1. Germline values: CDR1 MNHEY, CDR2 SVGAGI. The CDR3 covers 14 residues. Losses at the gene ends were 7 bases for V and 7 bases for J; bases not matched to a gene: 8. In nucleotides, the CDR3 is TGTGCCAGCACCGCGGACAGGGGAAGCCAGCCCCAGCATTTT. This encodes CASTADRGSQPQHF.

V usage is TRBV21-1 and J usage is TRBJ1-1; TRBD1 reflects the table's D call only, with no check against the DNA. TRBV21-1 is a recognized pseudogene. The CDR3 has 13 residues. The CDR3 loop is CASSKTANTEAFF. CDR3 DNA sequence: TGTGCCAGCAGCAAAACAGCGAACACTGAAGCTTTCTTT.

Only one count was recorded for this clone. The chain recombines TRBV28 with TRBJ2-4; TRBD1 agrees at 9 bases. From germline, CDR1 is MDHEN and CDR2 SYDVKM. Germline trimming cut 1 base from V and 8 bases from J; bases unmatched to any gene: 3. The CDR3 has 14 amino acids. CDR3 in amino acids: CASSLLRDRDIQYF. The CDR3 DNA is TGTGCCAGCAGTTTATTACGGGACAGGGACATTCAGTACTTC. Combining the CDR3 with reference TRBV28 and TRBJ2-4 gives the whole variable domain DVKVTQSSRYLVKRTGEKVFLECVQDMDHENMFWYRQDPGLGLRLIYFSYDVKMKEKGDIPEGYSVSREKKERFSLILESASTNQTSMYLCASSLLRDRDIQYFGAGTRLSVL.

CDR3 DNA sequence: TGTGCCAGTAGTATCTTGCCCAGATCCTACGAGCAGTACTTC. Translated: CASSILPRSYEQYF. The V gene is TRBV19, the J gene TRBJ2-7; D unresolved. Trimming cost V 3 bases and J 1 base, with 10 bases left between them. Germline lookup yields CDR1 LNHDA and CDR2 SQIVND (reference sequence). This CDR3 comprises 14 residues.

J is TRBJ2-1 and V is TRBV7-9; 8 bases match TRBD2. This CDR3 is built from 16 residues. The V gene's germline CDR1 is SEHNR and CDR2 FQNEAQ (reference sequence). Trimming took 5 bases from V and 0 from J; bases not matched to a gene: 6. The CDR3 loop is CASSPIAGPSYNEQFF. The CDR3 DNA is TGTGCCAGCAGCCCCATAGCGGGGCCCTCCTACAATGAGCAGTTCTTC.

The count of this clone is one. The chain carries TRBV19 and TRBJ1-4; 9 nucleotides align to TRBD1. There are 17 residues in the CDR3. CDR1 and CDR2 (germline): LNHDA, SQIVND (reference sequence). The junction had 10 bases not matched to a gene; V was cut back by 5 bases and J by 3 bases. In nucleotides, the CDR3 is TGTGCCAGTAGTTTACCGGGACAGGGTTTGGCTAATGAAAAACTGTTTTTT. This gives the protein CASSLPGQGLANEKLFF.

The V and J genes are TRBV6-1 and TRBJ2-7; 8 positions agree with TRBD1. This CDR3 has 14 residues. CDR1 is MNHNS and CDR2 is SASEGT in the germline V gene. V shed 6 bases and J 6 bases; nucleotides not matched to a gene: 10. In nucleotides, the CDR3 is TGTGCCAGCAGCGACCGGGACAGGCCCCTCGAGCAGTACTTC. Its translation is CASSDRDRPLEQYF.

J is TRBJ1-5 and V is TRBV19, with D possibly being TRBD1 (5 bases). The CDR3 runs to 15 residues. Germline CDR1 reads LNHDA; CDR2 reads SQIVND (reference sequence). V was trimmed by 3 bases and J by 1 base, leaving 10 bases between them. CDR3 sequence (DNA): TGTGCCAGTAGTATGTGGGGGGGGAGCAATCAGCCCCAGCATTTT. Its protein is CASSMWGGSNQPQHF. The full variable domain, in which reference TRBV19 and TRBJ1-5 provide the parts outside the CDR3, is DGGITQSPKYLFRKEGQNVTLSCEQNLNHDAMYWYRQDPGQGLRLIYYSQIVNDFQKGDIAEGYSVSREKKESFPLTVTSAQKNPTAFYLCASSMWGGSNQPQHFGDGTRLSIL.

V usage is TRBV27 and J usage is TRBJ2-1; 9 nucleotides match TRBD2. Germline loops: CDR1 MNHEY, CDR2 SMNVEV (reference sequence). Unmatched junction bases numbered 3, after V lost 6 bases and J lost 0 bases. This CDR3 has 15 amino acids. The DNA for the CDR3 is TGTGCCAGCAGGGGCGGGAGGGCCTCCTACAATGAGCAGTTCTTC. Encoded protein: CASRGGRASYNEQFF.

This sequence joins TRBV10-3 and TRBJ2-3; no clear D gene. Trimming shortened V by 0 bases and J by 6 bases, and 10 bases separated the two germline ends. This CDR3 has 14 amino acids. CDR1 is ENHRY, CDR2 SYGVKD, per germline. CDR3 in DNA: TGTGCCATCAGTGAGTCAGGGCCCGGGGATACGCAGTATTTT. The encoded protein is CAISESGPGDTQYF.

The rearrangement uses TRBV19 and TRBJ1-1; D remains ambiguous. The V gene lost 3 bases and the J gene lost 3 bases, with 8 bases spanning the gap. The CDR3 consists of 13 residues. Per germline, CDR1 LNHDA and CDR2 SQIVND (reference sequence). The CDR3 DNA follows: TGTGCCAGTAGTATCCTGTGGGACACTGAAGCTTTCTTT. This gives the protein CASSILWDTEAFF.

The rearrangement links TRBV6-5 to TRBJ2-7; 8 bases match TRBD2. The CDR3 is made up of 15 amino acids. J gave up 0 bases and V 2 bases, and 3 bases lay outside the gene matches. Per the germline V gene, CDR1 is MNHEY and CDR2 is SVGAGI. The CDR3 region is CASSYRGLDSYEQYF. DNA of the CDR3: TGTGCCAGCAGTTACAGGGGACTAGACTCCTACGAGCAGTACTTC.

J is TRBJ2-7 and V is TRBV27, with TRBD2 identical over 7 bases. The length of the CDR3 is 16 residues. CDR1 is MNHEY and CDR2 is SMNVEV in the germline V gene (reference sequence). Trimming cost V 0 bases and J 0 bases; bases outside gene matches: 5. The CDR3 sequence: CASSLSPGRGSYEQYF. The CDR3 coding sequence is TGTGCCAGCAGTTTATCGCCAGGGAGGGGCTCCTACGAGCAGTACTTC.

V gene TRBV7-9 combines with J gene TRBJ1-4; D is unresolved. CDR1 is SEHNR, CDR2 FQNEAQ, per germline (reference sequence). The V and J ends lost 6 bases and 8 bases respectively, with 7 bases between them. CDR3 length: 11 amino acids. Here the CDR3 DNA reads TGTGCCAGCAGGGAAGACGAAAAACTGTTTTTT. Its translation: CASREDEKLFF.

This clone was picked up a small number of times. The V and J genes are TRBV7-8 and TRBJ2-7; 13 bases fit TRBD2. Germline-derived CDR1 and CDR2 are SGHVS and FQNEAQ. The CDR3 is 15 residues long. V lost 5 bases to trimming and J lost 3 bases; unmatched junction nucleotides: 4. This CDR3 is CASSAGLAGFYEQYF. The CDR3 nucleotides are TGTGCCAGCAGCGCGGGACTAGCGGGATTCTACGAGCAGTACTTC.

The gene calls are TRBV25-1 and TRBJ2-1; weak D call: TRBD2 (7 bases). The germline V and J ends were trimmed by 4 bases and 8 bases, with 15 bases remaining between them. Looked up from germline, CDR1 is MGHDK and CDR2 is SYGVNS. The CDR3 loop spans 14 amino acids. CDR3 bases: TGTGCCAGCAGTGCCGAGGGGGGGCTCGATGAGCAGTTCTTC. Translated: CASSAEGGLDEQFF.

V gene TRBV28 combines with J gene TRBJ2-1, with 12 bases aligning to TRBD2. Per germline, CDR1 MDHEN and CDR2 SYDVKM. The CDR3 runs 21 residues. After removal of 3 bases from V and 0 bases from J, the junction contained 15 bases not matched to a gene. The CDR3 nucleotides read TGTGCCAGCAGTTTGGGGGAATCTAGCGGGAGGGCCAAAAGCTCCTACAATGAGCAGTTCTTC. It yields the protein CASSLGESSGRAKSSYNEQFF.

The chain uses TRBV27 and TRBJ1-6, with 9 bases fitting TRBD1. CDR1 is MNHEY and CDR2 is SMNVEV in the germline V gene (reference sequence). V shed 6 bases and J 6 bases; nucleotides not matched to a gene: 12. The CDR3 has 17 amino acids. This chain's CDR3 is CASRRNRGLDLNSPLHF. CDR3 bases: TGTGCCAGCAGGCGGAACAGGGGGCTAGACCTTAATTCACCCCTCCACTTT.

V is TRBV25-1 and J is TRBJ2-5; D is ambiguous. CDR1 is MGHDK and CDR2 is SYGVNS in the germline V gene. Trimming took 6 bases from V and 4 from J, leaving 15 bases between them. The CDR3 spans 14 residues. The CDR3 spells CASREIAWGETQYF. For the CDR3, the DNA is TGTGCCAGCAGAGAGATTGCTTGGGGAGAGACCCAGTACTTC.